One and the same sample provided the 2 T cell receptor beta chains below, sequenced in a study of cytomegalovirus exposure and HLA in healthy donors. Amplification used 60 Vbeta primers and 13 Jbeta primers. Produced via immunoSEQ multiplex PCR; TCRdb's table is partial and in-frame only. The sample has about 86,000 clones, about 85% seen once; the top ten hold about 15%. Sequences were obtained from PBMCs. The receptors shown here come from a woman aged 40-49 years in good health and CMV-seropositive.

V is TRBV7-2 and J is TRBJ1-6, with D possibly TRBD1 on 6 matching bases. Trimming cost V 1 base and J 10 bases, with 14 bases left between them. CDR3 size: 15 residues. The germline CDR1 and CDR2 sequences are SGHTA and FQGNSA. The CDR3 DNA sequence: TGTGCCAGCAGCTTAGAGGGGGTTTTAGGGTCACCCCTCCACTTT. It encodes CASSLEGVLGSPLHF.

This chain uses TRBV7-2 with TRBJ2-4, with 7 nucleotides matching TRBD1. Trimming cost V 5 bases and J 7 bases; bases outside gene matches: 8. CDR1 and CDR2 from the germline V gene are SGHTA and FQGNSA. The CDR3 runs 14 residues. The DNA of the CDR3 is TGTGCCAGCAGCCACCGACAGGGTCGGAACATTCAGTACTTC. Residues: CASSHRQGRNIQYF.